Below, one T cell receptor beta chain is given with its context. These data are taken from a study of blood T cell repertoires in COVID-19. As for the study in general: The samples span acute and convalescent COVID-19 from the United States, Italy and Spain.

Between the trimmed V and J ends, which lost 7 bases and 0 bases, there was a span of 19 bases. The CDR3 runs 17 residues. Germline V lookup: CDR1 LNHDA, CDR2 SQIVND (reference sequence). Sequencing was performed with immunoSEQ multiplex PCR; in TCRdb, only in-frame clones are kept and a portion is missing. The sample has about 170,000 clones; about four fifths are singletons. This TCR came from a man between 65 and 85 years old with active or convalescent COVID-19. Material: peripheral blood. The chain is built from TRBV19 and TRBJ1-5; maybe TRBD1 (5 bases). The DNA of the CDR3 is TGTGCCAGTACCCTACAAGGGGCAGTTTATAGCAATCAGCCCCAGCATTTT. Its translation is CASTLQGAVYSNQPQHF.